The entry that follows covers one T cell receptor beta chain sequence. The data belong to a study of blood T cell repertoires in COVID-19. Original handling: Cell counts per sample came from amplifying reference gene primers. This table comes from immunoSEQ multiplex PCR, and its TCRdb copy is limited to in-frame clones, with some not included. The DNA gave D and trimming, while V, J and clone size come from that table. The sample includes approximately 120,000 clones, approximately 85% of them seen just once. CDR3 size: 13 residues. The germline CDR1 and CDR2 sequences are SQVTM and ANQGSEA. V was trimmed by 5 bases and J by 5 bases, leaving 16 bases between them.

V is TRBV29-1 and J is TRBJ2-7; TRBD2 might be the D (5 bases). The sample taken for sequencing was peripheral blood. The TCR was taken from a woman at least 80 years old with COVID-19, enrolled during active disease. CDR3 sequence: CSVRARERDEQYF. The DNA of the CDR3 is TGCAGCGTTAGGGCACGAGAGAGGGACGAGCAGTACTTC.